Listed below are T cell receptor beta chains from one sample, sequenced in a study of T cell responses to AZD1222 COVID-19 vaccine. Sequencing was performed with immunoSEQ multiplex PCR; in TCRdb, only in-frame clones are kept and a portion is missing. The table shows 150,000 to 200,000 clones, with roughly nine tenths occurring only once. Sequences were derived from peripheral blood, sampled 28 days after the second AZD1222 dose. The receptors were sampled from an adult who received the AZD1222 COVID-19 vaccine. CDR3s include the opening cysteine and the closing phenylalanine or tryptophan. D genes are given only for firm matches. Rows give clone size only sometimes, using once, few, many, or a class for an expanded clone.

j_gene: TRBJ1-5
v_gene: TRBV7-2
abundance: -
d_gene: -
CDR3aa: CASSLLEGGPQHF
CDR3nt: TGTGCCAGCAGCTTACTGGAGGGGGGTCCCCAGCATTTT

j_gene: TRBJ2-1
v_gene: TRBV5-4
abundance: -
d_gene: TRBD2
CDR3aa: CASSLRVAGRNEQFF
CDR3nt: TGTGCCAGCAGCTTGCGGGTAGCGGGACGCAATGAGCAGTTCTTC

j_gene: TRBJ2-7
v_gene: TRBV7-9
abundance: -
d_gene: TRBD1
CDR3aa: CASIRTGEPYEQYF
CDR3nt: TGTGCCAGCATACGGACAGGGGAACCCTACGAGCAGTACTTC

j_gene: TRBJ1-5
v_gene: TRBV6-1
abundance: -
d_gene: -
CDR3aa: CASCGGNQPQHF
CDR3nt: TGTGCCAGTTGTGGGGGCAATCAGCCCCAGCATTTT

j_gene: TRBJ2-1
v_gene: TRBV30
abundance: -
d_gene: -
CDR3aa: CAWTQRREGGDEQFF
CDR3nt: TGTGCCTGGACCCAACGGAGAGAGGGGGGCGATGAGCAGTTCTTC

j_gene: TRBJ1-4
v_gene: TRBV4-3
abundance: -
d_gene: TRBD1
CDR3aa: CASSQRGTGDGKLFF
CDR3nt: TGCGCCAGCAGCCAAAGAGGGACAGGGGATGGAAAACTGTTTTTT

j_gene: TRBJ1-2
v_gene: TRBV6-6
abundance: -
d_gene: TRBD1
CDR3aa: CASSSSPRTGYEGYTF
CDR3nt: TGTGCCAGCAGTTCCTCACCCCGGACAGGGTATGAGGGCTACACCTTC

j_gene: TRBJ2-3
v_gene: TRBV7-2
abundance: -
d_gene: -
CDR3aa: CASSYRGAAVTDTQYF
CDR3nt: TGTGCCAGCAGCTACCGGGGAGCGGCTGTCACAGATACGCAGTATTTT

j_gene: TRBJ1-5
v_gene: TRBV12-3/TRBV12-4
abundance: -
d_gene: -
CDR3aa: CASSLEGVQPQHF
CDR3nt: TGTGCCAGCAGTTTGGAAGGGGTCCAGCCCCAGCATTTT

j_gene: TRBJ1-1
v_gene: TRBV11-1
abundance: -
d_gene: TRBD1
CDR3aa: CASSSFTGALSGAFF
CDR3nt: TGTGCCAGCAGCTCCTTTACAGGGGCCCTGTCGGGAGCTTTCTTT

j_gene: TRBJ1-1
v_gene: TRBV5-8
abundance: -
d_gene: -
CDR3aa: CASSLGLWNTEAFF
CDR3nt: TGTGCCAGCAGTCTCGGACTCTGGAACACTGAAGCTTTCTTT

j_gene: TRBJ1-4
v_gene: TRBV30
abundance: -
d_gene: -
CDR3aa: CAWSVGARGEKLFF
CDR3nt: TGTGCCTGGAGTGTAGGTGCCCGGGGGGAAAAACTGTTTTTT

j_gene: TRBJ1-6
v_gene: TRBV28
abundance: -
d_gene: -
CDR3aa: CASSTRAYSPLHF
CDR3nt: TGTGCCAGCAGCACCAGGGCTTATTCACCCCTCCACTTT

j_gene: TRBJ1-2
v_gene: TRBV19
abundance: -
d_gene: TRBD1
CDR3aa: CASEPGGNYGYTF
CDR3nt: TGTGCCAGCGAACCAGGGGGTAACTATGGCTACACCTTC

j_gene: TRBJ2-2
v_gene: TRBV30
abundance: -
d_gene: -
CDR3aa: CAWSKMGRDTGELFF
CDR3nt: TGTGCCTGGTCGAAGATGGGACGAGACACCGGGGAGCTGTTTTTT

j_gene: TRBJ1-5
v_gene: TRBV19
abundance: -
d_gene: -
CDR3aa: CASSSPRNQPQHF
CDR3nt: TGTGCCAGTAGTAGCCCCAGGAATCAGCCCCAGCATTTT

j_gene: TRBJ1-1
v_gene: TRBV9
abundance: -
d_gene: -
CDR3aa: CASTVMREGTEAFF
CDR3nt: TGTGCCAGCACCGTTATGAGGGAAGGTACTGAAGCTTTCTTT

j_gene: TRBJ2-2
v_gene: TRBV5-1
abundance: -
d_gene: -
CDR3aa: CASSLRGAGTGELFF
CDR3nt: TGCGCCAGCAGCTTGCGGGGGGCTGGTACCGGGGAGCTGTTTTTT

j_gene: TRBJ1-4
v_gene: TRBV4-3
abundance: -
d_gene: TRBD1
CDR3aa: CASSWTGNEKLFF
CDR3nt: TGCGCCAGCAGCTGGACAGGGAATGAAAAACTGTTTTTT

j_gene: TRBJ2-4
v_gene: TRBV25-1
abundance: -
d_gene: -
CDR3aa: CASSGPVAKNIQYF
CDR3nt: TGTGCCAGCAGTGGGCCCGTAGCCAAAAACATTCAGTACTTC

j_gene: TRBJ2-4
v_gene: TRBV6-2/TRBV6-3
abundance: once
d_gene: TRBD1
CDR3aa: CASSYSVGQGSGNIQYF
CDR3nt: TGTGCCAGCAGTTACTCGGTGGGACAGGGAAGCGGAAACATTCAGTACTTC

j_gene: TRBJ1-1
v_gene: TRBV5-1
abundance: -
d_gene: -
CDR3aa: CASSTGTLNTEAFF
CDR3nt: TGCGCCAGCAGCACCGGGACCCTGAACACTGAAGCTTTCTTT

j_gene: TRBJ1-1
v_gene: TRBV7-9
abundance: -
d_gene: -
CDR3aa: CASSLSGVTEAFF
CDR3nt: TGTGCCAGCAGCTTATCTGGGGTAACTGAAGCTTTCTTT

j_gene: TRBJ2-1
v_gene: TRBV30
abundance: -
d_gene: -
CDR3aa: CAWIGQGRTLAEQFF
CDR3nt: TGTGCCTGGATTGGCCAGGGAAGGACGTTGGCTGAGCAGTTCTTC

j_gene: TRBJ2-7
v_gene: TRBV6-5
abundance: -
d_gene: -
CDR3aa: CASSYSEAGSYEQYF
CDR3nt: TGTGCCAGCAGTTACAGTGAGGCAGGATCCTACGAGCAGTACTTC

j_gene: TRBJ1-1
v_gene: TRBV28
abundance: -
d_gene: TRBD1
CDR3aa: CASSPPRDRGRQTEAFF
CDR3nt: TGTGCCAGCAGTCCCCCCCGAGACAGGGGGCGGCAAACTGAAGCTTTCTTT

j_gene: TRBJ2-7
v_gene: TRBV6-4
abundance: -
d_gene: -
CDR3aa: CASSDSTCFYEQYF
CDR3nt: TGTGCCAGCAGTGACTCGACCTGTTTCTACGAGCAGTACTTC

j_gene: TRBJ1-2
v_gene: TRBV4-1
abundance: -
d_gene: -
CDR3aa: CASSQVVGQYYGYTF
CDR3nt: TGCGCCAGCAGCCAAGTCGTAGGACAGTACTATGGCTACACCTTC

j_gene: TRBJ2-7
v_gene: TRBV11-2
abundance: -
d_gene: -
CDR3aa: CASSLGRTPYEQYF
CDR3nt: TGTGCCAGCAGCTTAGGGAGGACGCCATACGAGCAGTACTTC

j_gene: TRBJ2-3
v_gene: TRBV24-1
abundance: -
d_gene: TRBD1
CDR3aa: CATSDPQGAGVSTDTQYF
CDR3nt: TGTGCCACCAGTGATCCTCAGGGGGCGGGTGTTAGCACAGATACGCAGTATTTT

j_gene: TRBJ1-1
v_gene: TRBV20-1
abundance: -
d_gene: TRBD1
CDR3aa: CSASGTAGGTEAFF
CDR3nt: TGCAGTGCTAGTGGGACAGCGGGGGGCACTGAAGCTTTCTTT

j_gene: TRBJ2-5
v_gene: TRBV30
abundance: -
d_gene: -
CDR3aa: CAWVAAYQETQYF
CDR3nt: TGTGCCTGGGTAGCAGCGTACCAAGAGACCCAGTACTTC

j_gene: TRBJ2-7
v_gene: TRBV5-1
abundance: -
d_gene: TRBD2
CDR3aa: CASSSGTSVPYEQYF
CDR3nt: TGCGCCAGCAGCTCCGGGACTAGCGTCCCCTACGAGCAGTACTTC

j_gene: TRBJ2-1
v_gene: TRBV11-3
abundance: -
d_gene: TRBD1
CDR3aa: CASSLWDRGRDNEQFF
CDR3nt: TGTGCCAGCAGCCTATGGGACAGGGGGAGAGACAATGAGCAGTTCTTC

j_gene: TRBJ2-2
v_gene: TRBV11-2
abundance: -
d_gene: -
CDR3aa: CASSLWAGETGELFF
CDR3nt: TGTGCCAGCAGCTTATGGGCAGGGGAGACCGGGGAGCTGTTTTTT

j_gene: TRBJ2-3
v_gene: TRBV5-1
abundance: -
d_gene: -
CDR3aa: CASSMPGNTDTQYF
CDR3nt: TGCGCCAGCTCCATGCCGGGGAACACAGATACGCAGTATTTT

j_gene: TRBJ1-1
v_gene: TRBV12-3/TRBV12-4
abundance: once
d_gene: -
CDR3aa: CASSFSGRTEAFF
CDR3nt: TGTGCCAGCAGTTTCTCAGGGAGAACTGAAGCTTTCTTT

j_gene: TRBJ2-7
v_gene: TRBV10-2
abundance: -
d_gene: TRBD1
CDR3aa: CASSPGGTPGSEQYF
CDR3nt: TGCGCCAGCAGTCCAGGGGGCACCCCTGGGAGCGAGCAGTACTTC

j_gene: TRBJ1-2
v_gene: TRBV2
abundance: -
d_gene: -
CDR3aa: CASSDPRQANNYGYTF
CDR3nt: TGTGCCAGCAGTGACCCCCGCCAGGCCAACAACTATGGCTACACCTTC

j_gene: TRBJ2-2
v_gene: TRBV18
abundance: -
d_gene: TRBD1
CDR3aa: CASSLRDRSTEALFF
CDR3nt: TGTGCCAGCTCACTCCGGGACAGGTCCACCGAGGCGCTGTTTTTT

j_gene: TRBJ1-5
v_gene: TRBV6-5
abundance: once
d_gene: TRBD1
CDR3aa: CASRDRGSNQPQHF
CDR3nt: TGTGCCAGCAGAGACAGGGGAAGCAATCAGCCCCAGCATTTT

j_gene: TRBJ1-4
v_gene: TRBV30
abundance: -
d_gene: -
CDR3aa: CAWSEGRGEKLFF
CDR3nt: TGTGCCTGGAGTGAGGGTCGGGGTGAAAAACTGTTTTTT

j_gene: TRBJ2-1
v_gene: TRBV7-2
abundance: -
d_gene: -
CDR3aa: CASSLRAGGDEQFF
CDR3nt: TGTGCCAGCAGCTTACGAGCGGGTGGGGATGAGCAGTTCTTC

j_gene: TRBJ1-2
v_gene: TRBV5-5
abundance: -
d_gene: -
CDR3aa: CASSLAGPANYGYTF
CDR3nt: TGTGCCAGCAGCTTGGCGGGACCAGCCAACTATGGCTACACCTTC

j_gene: TRBJ2-1
v_gene: TRBV7-2
abundance: once
d_gene: TRBD2
CDR3aa: CASSLLAGGNYNEQFF
CDR3nt: TGTGCCAGCAGCTTACTAGCGGGAGGGAACTACAATGAGCAGTTCTTC

j_gene: TRBJ1-1
v_gene: TRBV5-5
abundance: -
d_gene: TRBD1
CDR3aa: CASSLAPGGNTEAFF
CDR3nt: TGTGCCAGCAGCTTGGCGCCAGGGGGAAACACTGAAGCTTTCTTT